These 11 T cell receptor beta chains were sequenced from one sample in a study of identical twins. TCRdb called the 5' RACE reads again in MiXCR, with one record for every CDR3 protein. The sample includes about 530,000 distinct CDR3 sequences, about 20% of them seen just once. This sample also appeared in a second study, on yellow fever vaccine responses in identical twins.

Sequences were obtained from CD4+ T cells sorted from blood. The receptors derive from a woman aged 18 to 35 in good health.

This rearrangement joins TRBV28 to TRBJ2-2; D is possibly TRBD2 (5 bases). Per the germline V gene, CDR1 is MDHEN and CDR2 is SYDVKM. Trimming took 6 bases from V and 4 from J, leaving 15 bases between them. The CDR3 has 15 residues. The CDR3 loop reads CASRVRGRGTGELFF. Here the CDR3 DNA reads TGTGCCAGCAGGGTTCGAGGGCGCGGCACCGGGGAGCTGTTTTTT.

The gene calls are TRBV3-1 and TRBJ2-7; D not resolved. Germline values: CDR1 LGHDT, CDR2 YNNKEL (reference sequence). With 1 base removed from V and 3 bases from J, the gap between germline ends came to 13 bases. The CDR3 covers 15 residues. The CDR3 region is CASSQVFLNHYEQYF. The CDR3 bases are TGTGCCAGCAGCCAAGTCTTCCTAAACCACTACGAGCAGTACTTC.

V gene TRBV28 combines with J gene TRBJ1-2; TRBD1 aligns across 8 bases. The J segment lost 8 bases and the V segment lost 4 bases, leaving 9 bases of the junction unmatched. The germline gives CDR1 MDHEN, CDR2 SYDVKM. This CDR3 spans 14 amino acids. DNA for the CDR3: TGTGCCAGCAGTTCTGGACAGGGATCGGGAGGCTACACCTTC. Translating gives CASSSGQGSGGYTF.

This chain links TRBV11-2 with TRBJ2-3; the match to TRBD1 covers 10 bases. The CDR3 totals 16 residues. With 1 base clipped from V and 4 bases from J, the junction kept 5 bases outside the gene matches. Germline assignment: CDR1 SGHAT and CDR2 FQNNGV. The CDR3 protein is CASSLALDRGPDTQYF. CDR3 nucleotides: TGTGCCAGCAGCTTAGCCCTCGACAGGGGGCCAGATACGCAGTATTTT.

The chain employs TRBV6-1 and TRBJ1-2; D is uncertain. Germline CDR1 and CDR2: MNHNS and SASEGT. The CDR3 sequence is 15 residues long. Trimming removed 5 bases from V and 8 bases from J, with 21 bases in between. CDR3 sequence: CASSPSRWGGGGYTF. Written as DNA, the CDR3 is TGTGCCAGCAGTCCCTCCCGGTGGGGAGGAGGAGGCTACACCTTC.

CDR3 amino acids: CASSLEAQYNEQFF. CDR3 DNA sequence: TGCGCCAGCAGCTTGGAAGCCCAGTACAATGAGCAGTTCTTC. The rearrangement joins TRBV5-1 to TRBJ2-1; no reliable D call. CDR1 is SGHRS, CDR2 YFSETQ, per germline. The V end was cut by 0 bases, the J end by 4 bases, with 8 bases between. The CDR3 runs 14 residues.

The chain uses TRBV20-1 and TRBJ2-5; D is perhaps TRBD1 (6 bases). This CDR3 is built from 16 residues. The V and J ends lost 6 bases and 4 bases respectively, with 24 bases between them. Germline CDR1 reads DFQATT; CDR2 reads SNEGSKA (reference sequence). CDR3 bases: TGCAGTGCCGAAATCCCTCTGACAGGTAGAAGAGAGACCCAGTACTTC. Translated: CSAEIPLTGRRETQYF.

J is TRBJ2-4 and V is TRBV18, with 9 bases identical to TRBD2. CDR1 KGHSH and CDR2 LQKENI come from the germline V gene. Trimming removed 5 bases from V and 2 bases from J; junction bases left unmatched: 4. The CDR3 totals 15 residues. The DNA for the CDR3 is TGTGCCAGCTCAGCTAGCGGGGCTCCCAAAAACATTCAGTACTTC. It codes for CASSASGAPKNIQYF.

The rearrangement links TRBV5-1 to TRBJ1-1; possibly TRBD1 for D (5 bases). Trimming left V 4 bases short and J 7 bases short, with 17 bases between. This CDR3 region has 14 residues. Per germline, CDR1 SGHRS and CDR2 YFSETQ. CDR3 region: CASSRAGTGDEAFF. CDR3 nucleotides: TGCGCCAGCAGCCGGGCCGGGACGGGGGATGAAGCTTTCTTT.

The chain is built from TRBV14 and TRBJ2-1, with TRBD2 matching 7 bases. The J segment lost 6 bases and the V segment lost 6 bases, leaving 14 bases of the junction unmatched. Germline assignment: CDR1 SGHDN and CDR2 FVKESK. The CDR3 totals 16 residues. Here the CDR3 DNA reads TGTGCCAGCAGTCACTGGACTAGTCGGTTTTCCAATGAGCAGTTCTTC. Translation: CASSHWTSRFSNEQFF.

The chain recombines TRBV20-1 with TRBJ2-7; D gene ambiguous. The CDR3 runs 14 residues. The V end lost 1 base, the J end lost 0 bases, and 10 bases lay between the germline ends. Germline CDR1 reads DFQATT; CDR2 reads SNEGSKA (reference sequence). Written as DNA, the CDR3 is TGCAGTGCTAGAGTGGAGCGAAGCTCCTACGAGCAGTACTTC. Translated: CSARVERSSYEQYF.